The 19 T cell receptor beta chains below come from one sample, sequenced in a study of T-cell reconstitution after alpha-beta-depleted transplantation in children. It was with unique molecular identifiers that the TCRbeta library was prepared. TCRdb fed the PCR reads into MiXCR, producing one record per CDR3 protein. The table shows 610,000 or so distinct CDR3 sequences, with 25% to 30% occurring only once. The material sequenced was PBMCs, taken before TCRalphabeta/CD19-depleted stem cell transplant. These receptors came from a boy in the first two years of life with Wiskott-Aldrich syndrome, due to receive a stem cell transplant.

This chain joins TRBV7-9 and TRBJ2-1; D not certain. The CDR3 length is 13 residues. CDR1 and CDR2 from the germline V gene are SEHNR and FQNEAQ (reference sequence). Deletions cut 1 base from V and 8 bases from J, with 9 bases between. In DNA form, the CDR3 reads TGTGCCAGCAGCTTAGAAGTCCGGTATGAGCAGTTCTTC. The encoded protein is CASSLEVRYEQFF.

The J gene is TRBJ2-5, the V gene TRBV20-1; D gene ambiguous. Germline V gives CDR1 DFQATT, CDR2 SNEGSKA (reference sequence). The V end lost 5 bases, the J end lost 4 bases, and 11 bases lay between the germline ends. The length of the CDR3 is 12 residues. CDR3 loop: CSAVQRRETQYF. The CDR3 DNA sequence: TGCAGTGCTGTACAGAGGAGAGAGACCCAGTACTTC.

The chain couples TRBV5-1 to TRBJ2-3, with D unclear. CDR1 and CDR2 from the germline V gene are SGHRS and YFSETQ. The CDR3 extends over 16 amino acids. V lost 4 bases to trimming and J lost 3 bases, with 18 bases between them. The CDR3 nucleotides are TGCGCCAGCAGCCTTCGTGAGCGTATTCGTACAGATACGCAGTATTTT. Translated, it gives CASSLRERIRTDTQYF.

CDR3 nucleotides: TGCGCCAGCAGCGTAGACGGACTAGCGGGCCGTGAGCAGTTCTTC. Translation: CASSVDGLAGREQFF. The chain joins TRBV5-1 to TRBJ2-1, with 11 bases fitting TRBD2. The trim removed 4 bases at V and 9 bases at J, leaving 9 bases unmatched. The CDR3 runs 15 residues. Germline CDR1 reads SGHRS; CDR2 reads YFSETQ.

The chain employs TRBV7-9 and TRBJ2-7; TRBD1 matches at 8 bases. CDR1 and CDR2 (germline): SEHNR, FQNEAQ (reference sequence). After removal of 8 bases from V and 6 bases from J, the junction contained 3 bases not matched to a gene. CDR3 length equals 11 residues. The CDR3 loop reads CASSGQGEQYF. As DNA, the CDR3 is TGTGCCAGCTCTGGACAGGGCGAGCAGTACTTC.

This clonotype was detected a few times. J is TRBJ2-1 and V is TRBV20-1; TRBD2 matches at 11 bases. The CDR3 has 15 residues. Looked up from germline, CDR1 is DFQATT and CDR2 is SNEGSKA (reference sequence). Unmatched junction bases numbered 5, after V lost 2 bases and J lost 5 bases. As DNA, the CDR3 is TGCAGTGCTAGAACTAGCGGGAGAAGGCACAATGAGCAGTTCTTC. Protein sequence: CSARTSGRRHNEQFF.

The chain joins TRBV20-1 to TRBJ2-7; TRBD2 agrees at 11 bases. This CDR3 has 14 residues. Per germline, CDR1 DFQATT and CDR2 SNEGSKA (reference sequence). J gave up 6 bases and V 2 bases, and 6 bases lay outside the gene matches. CDR3 in DNA: TGCAGTGCTAGACTACTAGCGGGAGCTTCCGAGCAGTACTTC. Protein product: CSARLLAGASEQYF.

The chain is built from TRBV3-1 and TRBJ2-1; TRBD2 matches at 8 bases. The germline V gene has CDR1 LGHDT and CDR2 YNNKEL (reference sequence). The CDR3 spans 14 residues. Unmatched junction bases numbered 8, after V lost 8 bases and J lost 5 bases. The CDR3 loop reads CASGGTSPDNEQFF. The CDR3 nucleotides are TGTGCCAGCGGGGGGACTAGTCCCGACAATGAGCAGTTCTTC.

This chain connects TRBV4-2 to TRBJ2-1, with D perhaps TRBD1 (8 bases). This CDR3 contains 17 residues. The V gene's germline CDR1 is LGHNA and CDR2 YNFKEQ. Trimming left V 2 bases short and J 1 base short, with 15 bases between. The CDR3 sequence: CASSQTGQGGSYNEQFF. In DNA form, the CDR3 reads TGTGCCAGCAGCCAAACTGGACAGGGAGGGTCCTACAATGAGCAGTTCTTC.

The chain has TRBV6-5 and TRBJ2-1; D is uncertain. The germline V gene has CDR1 MNHEY and CDR2 SVGAGI. Trimming left V 3 bases short and J 9 bases short, with 12 bases between. The CDR3 has 13 amino acids. CDR3 in amino acids: CASSYQKRTEQFF. The CDR3 nucleotides read TGTGCCAGCAGTTATCAGAAAAGAACTGAGCAGTTCTTC.

This clonotype turned up a few times. V gene TRBV20-1 combines with J gene TRBJ1-3, with 9 bases identical to TRBD1. The V gene's germline CDR1 is DFQATT and CDR2 SNEGSKA (reference sequence). The CDR3 has 16 amino acids. With 3 bases clipped from V and 4 bases from J, the junction kept 10 bases outside the gene matches. Here the CDR3 DNA reads TGCAGTGCTAGCAAACTTACAGGGGGCGTAGGAAACACCATATATTTT. Translated, it gives CSASKLTGGVGNTIYF.

This clonotype was counted only a few times. The chain recombines TRBV12-3 or TRBV12-4 with TRBJ2-1; 8 positions match TRBD2. V shed 7 bases, J shed 6 bases, and the junction held 11 bases outside the gene matches. This CDR3 region has 15 residues. CDR3 amino acids: CASTLSGSGGNEQFF. DNA of the CDR3: TGTGCCAGCACCCTAAGCGGGAGTGGCGGCAATGAGCAGTTCTTC.

The chain carries TRBV28 and TRBJ2-5; TRBD1 agrees at 11 bases. This CDR3 is 13 amino acids long. Germline CDR1 reads MDHEN; CDR2 reads SYDVKM. V trimming: 8 bases; J trimming: 3 bases; junction bases outside the gene matches: 2. This CDR3 reads CASGGQGEETQYF. CDR3 bases: TGTGCCAGCGGGGGACAGGGGGAAGAGACCCAGTACTTC.

Written as DNA, the CDR3 is TGTGCCAGCGCGGAGGGCCATGCTTTAGCCAAAAACATTCAGTACTTC. This codes for CASAEGHALAKNIQYF. The gene calls are TRBV7-9 and TRBJ2-4, with a weak D call TRBD2 (6 bases). CDR3 length equals 16 residues. Germline V CDR1 and CDR2: SEHNR, FQNEAQ (reference sequence). With 8 bases removed from V and 0 bases from J, the gap between germline ends came to 17 bases. Supplemented by reference TRBV7-9 and TRBJ2-4, the full variable domain reads DTGVSQNPRHKITKRGQNVTFRCDPISEHNRLYWYRQTLGQGPEFLTYFQNEAQLEKSRLLSDRFSAERPKGSFSTLEIQRTEQGDSAMYLCASAEGHALAKNIQYFGAGTRLSVL.

The chain employs TRBV6-5 and TRBJ2-3, with D possibly TRBD2 on 5 matching bases. V gave up 1 base and J gave up 3 bases, with 8 bases separating them. Germline V lookup: CDR1 MNHEY, CDR2 SVGAGI. There are 14 residues in the CDR3. The CDR3 loop reads CASSYYSGTDTQYF. CDR3 sequence (DNA): TGTGCCAGCAGTTACTACTCGGGGACAGATACGCAGTATTTT.

The chain combines TRBV5-1 with TRBJ2-7; D tentatively fits TRBD1 or TRBD2 (5 bases each). This CDR3 region has 15 residues. Germline V CDR1 and CDR2: SGHRS, YFSETQ. V was shortened by 0 bases and J by 1 base, with 11 bases between the two germline ends. CDR3 region: CASSLGGTISYEQYF. The DNA of the CDR3 is TGCGCCAGCAGCTTGGGGGGGACCATATCCTACGAGCAGTACTTC. Based on the CDR3 plus reference TRBV5-1 and TRBJ2-7, the full variable domain is KAGVTQTPRYLIKTRGQQVTLSCSPISGHRSVSWYQQTPGQGLQFLFEYFSETQRNKGNFPGRFSGRQFSNSRSEMNVSTLELGDSALYLCASSLGGTISYEQYFGPGTRLTVT.

This clonotype was observed a few times. The chain joins TRBV29-1 to TRBJ2-3; tentative D call: TRBD1 (6 bases). With 3 bases removed from V and 4 bases from J, the gap between germline ends came to 14 bases. Germline-derived CDR1 and CDR2 are SQVTM and ANQGSEA. The CDR3 length is 14 residues. CDR3 DNA sequence: TGCAGCGTTGATCGGGACACGACCGCAGATACGCAGTATTTT. The encoded protein is CSVDRDTTADTQYF.

The V and J genes are TRBV20-1 and TRBJ2-5; tentatively, D is TRBD1 (6 bases). This CDR3 has 13 residues. V was cut by 4 bases and J by 4 bases, with 13 bases left in between. Germline assignment: CDR1 DFQATT and CDR2 SNEGSKA (reference sequence). Here the CDR3 reads CSAISRGTETQYF. DNA of the CDR3: TGCAGTGCTATCTCGAGGGGGACAGAGACCCAGTACTTC.

The J gene is TRBJ2-3, the V gene TRBV11-2; 9 bases fit TRBD2. The V and J ends lost 3 bases and 6 bases, in that order; junction bases with no gene match: 10. The CDR3 is made up of 16 amino acids. Germline V CDR1 and CDR2: SGHAT, FQNNGV. The CDR3 nucleotides are TGTGCCAGCAGCTTGGCCTCGGGACTAGCTGGGGATACGCAGTATTTT. It yields the protein CASSLASGLAGDTQYF.